A selection of T cell receptor beta chains follows, all from one sample in a study of cytomegalovirus exposure and HLA in healthy donors. The method was immunoSEQ multiplex PCR; TCRdb's version includes in-frame clones alone and lacks a portion of them. The table shows 150,000 or so clones, with over 70% occurring only once. Sequencing input: PBMCs. The origin of the receptors is a man under 40 in good health and CMV-seropositive. Each CDR3 is given with its conserved first and last residue. D genes are given only for firm matches. For some rows the clone size is stated as once, few or many, or as a class when expanded; others skip it.

v_call	j_call	clone_size	d_call	cdr3_aa	cdr3_nt
TRBV6-4	TRBJ2-2	NA	TRBD2	CASSGGDTGELFF	TGTGCCAGCAGCGGGGGGGACACCGGGGAGCTGTTTTTT
TRBV5-1	TRBJ1-1	NA	NA	CASSPDGSQQEAFF	TGCGCCAGCAGCCCTGACGGGAGCCAACAAGAAGCTTTCTTT
TRBV7-9	TRBJ1-2	once	TRBD1	CACRGTGLGYTF	TGTGCCTGCCGTGGGACAGGGTTGGGCTACACCTTC
TRBV7-8	TRBJ1-6	NA	TRBD1	CASSLRDRGNSPLHF	TGTGCCAGCAGCCTCCGGGACAGGGGCAACTCACCCCTCCACTTT
TRBV28	TRBJ2-7	NA	NA	CASGSSYEQYF	TGTGCCAGCGGGAGCTCCTACGAGCAGTACTTC
TRBV11-2	TRBJ1-5	NA	TRBD1	CASSLGQGRNQPQHF	TGTGCCAGCAGCTTGGGACAGGGTCGCAATCAGCCCCAGCATTTT
TRBV28	TRBJ1-2	NA	NA	CASSLPWGDGYTF	TGTGCCAGCAGTTTGCCTTGGGGGGATGGCTACACCTTC
TRBV13	TRBJ2-7	NA	TRBD1	CASSLKGTGFIEQYF	TGTGCCAGCAGCCTAAAGGGGACAGGGTTTATCGAGCAGTACTTC
TRBV6-1	TRBJ2-7	few	TRBD2	CASRGTSGSEQYF	TGTGCCAGCAGAGGGACTAGCGGGAGCGAGCAGTACTTC
TRBV6-5	TRBJ1-1	once	NA	CASSYSRSGFTEAFF	TGTGCCAGCAGTTACTCGAGGTCAGGGTTCACTGAAGCTTTCTTT
TRBV4-2	TRBJ2-7	NA	NA	CASSQEAGLSYEQYF	TGTGCCAGCAGCCAAGAAGCGGGCCTCTCCTACGAGCAGTACTTC
TRBV9	TRBJ1-3	NA	NA	CASSVGGHSGNTIYF	TGTGCCAGCAGCGTAGGTGGACACAGTGGAAACACCATATATTTT
TRBV5-1	TRBJ2-6	NA	NA	CASKPGGGDSGANVLTF	TGCGCCAGCAAACCGGGGGGCGGCGACTCTGGGGCCAACGTCCTGACTTTC
TRBV27	TRBJ2-5	NA	TRBD2	CASSSYWVEAGGGETQYF	TGTGCCAGCAGTTCATATTGGGTTGAAGCGGGAGGGGGAGAGACCCAGTACTTC
TRBV5-1	TRBJ1-1	NA	TRBD1	CASSLKVTGGTEAFF	TGCGCCAGCAGCTTGAAAGTGACAGGGGGCACTGAAGCTTTCTTT
TRBV30	TRBJ2-7	few	TRBD2	CAWSGGGSSYEQYF	TGTGCCTGGAGTGGCGGGGGGAGCTCCTACGAGCAGTACTTC
TRBV9	TRBJ1-2	few	NA	CASSFGTSYGYTF	TGTGCCAGCAGCTTCGGGACAAGCTATGGCTACACCTTC
TRBV27	TRBJ2-1	NA	NA	CASSWSGGPYNEQFF	TGTGCCAGCAGTTGGTCGGGGGGCCCCTACAATGAGCAGTTCTTC
TRBV2	TRBJ2-7	NA	NA	CASSERYSLEYEQYF	TGTGCCAGCAGTGAGAGGTATAGTCTTGAGTACGAGCAGTACTTC
TRBV27	TRBJ2-7	NA	NA	CASSSHRVPLEQYF	TGTGCCAGCAGTTCCCACAGGGTCCCGCTCGAGCAGTACTTC
TRBV27	TRBJ1-3	NA	NA	CASSLSLQGKRGNTIYF	TGTGCCAGCAGTTTATCTTTGCAGGGAAAACGTGGAAACACCATATATTTT
TRBV19	TRBJ2-7	NA	TRBD2	CASSGRLAGATYEQYF	TGTGCCAGTAGTGGGAGACTAGCGGGGGCCACCTACGAGCAGTACTTC